This T cell receptor (beta chain) appears in the sequencing data of a study of blood T cell repertoires in COVID-19. The overall study: Samples representing acute and convalescent COVID-19 were sourced from the United States, Italy and Spain. PBMCs, B-cell-depleted T cells, or T cells were the source of the cDNA or gDNA that made up the material.

Original methodology: By means of reference gene primer amplification, nucleated cell counts were estimated. The protocol was immunoSEQ multiplex PCR, while the TCRdb copy is restricted to in-frame clones and leaves out a portion. The DNA was the basis for D and trimming; V, J and clone size are from that table. The data show 55,000 to 85,000 clones, 88% seen once. This clone has only one observation. This sequence originates from a human donor in a cohort sampled during active COVID-19. Specimen: peripheral blood.

CDR3 bases: TGTGCCAGCCACCGGCCGGGACAGGGAGGGGACTTGAATGGCTACACCTTC. This gives the protein CASHRPGQGGDLNGYTF. The rearrangement uses TRBV18 and TRBJ1-2; 9 bases map to TRBD1. V shed 8 bases and J 6 bases; nucleotides not matched to a gene: 19. This CDR3 comprises 17 residues. From germline, CDR1 is KGHSH and CDR2 LQKENI.